The source of this T cell receptor beta chain is a study of blood T cell repertoires in COVID-19. Study details: Acute and convalescent COVID-19 samples came from the United States, Italy and Spain. PBMCs, B-cell-depleted T cells, or T cells provided the cDNA or gDNA that made up the material.

V lost 3 bases and J 8 bases, leaving 10 bases between the germline ends. The V gene's germline CDR1 is LNHDA and CDR2 SQIVND (reference sequence). CDR3 length equals 13 residues. The assay was immunoSEQ multiplex PCR, and TCRdb's table has in-frame clones only and misses some. This table has 90,000 to 120,000 clones, around 90% appearing once. Sequencing used peripheral blood. The sequence came from a human donor in a cohort sampled during active COVID-19. The chain recombines TRBV19 with TRBJ1-4, with D possibly TRBD1 on 5 matching bases. The CDR3 loop reads CASSMFRGEKLFF. The CDR3 nucleotides are TGTGCCAGTAGTATGTTTAGGGGAGAAAAACTGTTTTTT.